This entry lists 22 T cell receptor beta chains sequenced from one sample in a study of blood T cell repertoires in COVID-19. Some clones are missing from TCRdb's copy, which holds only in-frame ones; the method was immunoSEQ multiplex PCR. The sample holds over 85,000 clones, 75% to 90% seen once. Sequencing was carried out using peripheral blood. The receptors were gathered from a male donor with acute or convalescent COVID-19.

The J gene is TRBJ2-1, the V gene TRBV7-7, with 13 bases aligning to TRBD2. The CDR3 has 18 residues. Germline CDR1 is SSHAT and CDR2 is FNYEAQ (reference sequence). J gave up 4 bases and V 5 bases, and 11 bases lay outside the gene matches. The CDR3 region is CASSPQLAGGPIYNEQFF. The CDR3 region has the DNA TGTGCCAGCAGCCCCCAACTAGCGGGGGGGCCGATTTACAATGAGCAGTTCTTC.

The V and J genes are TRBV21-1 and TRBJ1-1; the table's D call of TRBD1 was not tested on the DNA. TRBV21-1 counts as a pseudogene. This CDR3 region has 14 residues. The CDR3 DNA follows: TGTGCCAGCAGCCAGAGCAGGGTATGGACTGAAGCTTTCTTT. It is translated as CASSQSRVWTEAFF.

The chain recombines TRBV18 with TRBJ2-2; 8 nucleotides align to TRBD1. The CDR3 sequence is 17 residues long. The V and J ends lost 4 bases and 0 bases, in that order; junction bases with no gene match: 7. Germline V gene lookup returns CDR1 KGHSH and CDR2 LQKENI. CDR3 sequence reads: CASSHLPGQANTGELFF. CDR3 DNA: TGTGCCAGCTCACATCTCCCGGGACAGGCGAACACCGGGGAGCTGTTTTTT.

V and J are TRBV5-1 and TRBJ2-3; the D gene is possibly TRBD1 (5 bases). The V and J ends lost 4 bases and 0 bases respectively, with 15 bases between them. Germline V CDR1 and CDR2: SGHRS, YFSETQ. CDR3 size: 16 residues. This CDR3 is CASSPIGQASTDTQYF. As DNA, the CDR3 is TGCGCCAGCAGCCCAATCGGACAAGCAAGCACAGATACGCAGTATTTT.

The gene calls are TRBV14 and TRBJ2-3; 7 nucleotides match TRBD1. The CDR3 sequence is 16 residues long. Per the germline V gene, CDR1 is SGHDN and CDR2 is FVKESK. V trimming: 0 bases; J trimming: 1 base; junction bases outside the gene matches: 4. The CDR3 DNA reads TGTGCCAGCAGCCAAGAGAGGGGGCCCCGCACAGATACGCAGTATTTT. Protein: CASSQERGPRTDTQYF.

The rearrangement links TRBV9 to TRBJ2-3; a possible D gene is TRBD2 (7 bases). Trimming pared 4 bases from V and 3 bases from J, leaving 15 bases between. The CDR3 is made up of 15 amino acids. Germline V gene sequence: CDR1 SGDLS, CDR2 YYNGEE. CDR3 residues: CASSPRGPLTDTQYF. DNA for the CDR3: TGTGCCAGCAGCCCGCGGGGGCCCTTAACAGATACGCAGTATTTT.

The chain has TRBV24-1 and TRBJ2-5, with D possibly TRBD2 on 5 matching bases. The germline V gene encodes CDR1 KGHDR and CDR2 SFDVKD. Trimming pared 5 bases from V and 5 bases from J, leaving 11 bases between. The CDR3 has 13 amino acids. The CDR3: CATSVAGLETQYF. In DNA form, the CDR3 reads TGTGCCACCAGTGTAGCAGGACTGGAGACCCAGTACTTC.

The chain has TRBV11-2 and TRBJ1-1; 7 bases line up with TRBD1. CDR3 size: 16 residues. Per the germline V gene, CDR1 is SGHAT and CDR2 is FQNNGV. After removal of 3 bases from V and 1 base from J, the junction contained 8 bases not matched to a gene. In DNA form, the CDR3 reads TGTGCCAGCAGCTTCTCCCGAGGGGGCAGGAACACTGAAGCTTTCTTT. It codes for CASSFSRGGRNTEAFF.

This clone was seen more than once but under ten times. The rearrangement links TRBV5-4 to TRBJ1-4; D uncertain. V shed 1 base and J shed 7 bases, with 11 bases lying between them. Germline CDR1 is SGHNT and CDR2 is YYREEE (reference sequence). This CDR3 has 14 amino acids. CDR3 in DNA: TGTGCCAGCAGCTTGCGGATACCGGGTGAAAAACTGTTTTTT. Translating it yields CASSLRIPGEKLFF.

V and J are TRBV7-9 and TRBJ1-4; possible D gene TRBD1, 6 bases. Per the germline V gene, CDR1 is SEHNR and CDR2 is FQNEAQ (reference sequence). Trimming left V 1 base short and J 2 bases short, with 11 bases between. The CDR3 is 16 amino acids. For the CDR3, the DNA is TGTGCCAGCAGCTTAGAGGGGGGGCTCACTAATGAAAAACTGTTTTTT. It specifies CASSLEGGLTNEKLFF. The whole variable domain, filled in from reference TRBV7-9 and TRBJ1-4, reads DTGVSQNPRHKITKRGQNVTFRCDPISEHNRLYWYRQTLGQGPEFLTYFQNEAQLEKSRLLSDRFSAERPKGSFSTLEIQRTEQGDSAMYLCASSLEGGLTNEKLFFGSGTQLSVL.

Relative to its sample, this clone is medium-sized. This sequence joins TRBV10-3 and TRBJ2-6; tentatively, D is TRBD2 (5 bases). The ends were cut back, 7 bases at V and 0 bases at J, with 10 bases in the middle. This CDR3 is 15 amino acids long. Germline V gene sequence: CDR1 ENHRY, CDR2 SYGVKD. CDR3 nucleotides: TGTGCCATCAAAGGACTGTCCTCTGGGGCCAACGTCCTGACTTTC. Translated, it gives CAIKGLSSGANVLTF.

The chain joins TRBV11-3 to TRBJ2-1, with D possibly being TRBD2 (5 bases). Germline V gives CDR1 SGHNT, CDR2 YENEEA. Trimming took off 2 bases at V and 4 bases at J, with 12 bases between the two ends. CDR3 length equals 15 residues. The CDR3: CASSLLSGPYNEQFF. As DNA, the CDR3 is TGTGCCAGCAGCTTACTGAGCGGACCGTACAATGAGCAGTTCTTC.

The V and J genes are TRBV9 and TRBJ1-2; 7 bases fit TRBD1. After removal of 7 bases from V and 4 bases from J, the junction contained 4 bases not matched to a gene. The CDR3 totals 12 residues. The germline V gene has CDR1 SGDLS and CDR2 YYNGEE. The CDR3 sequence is CASGTAAYGYTF. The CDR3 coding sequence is TGTGCCAGCGGGACAGCGGCCTATGGCTACACCTTC.

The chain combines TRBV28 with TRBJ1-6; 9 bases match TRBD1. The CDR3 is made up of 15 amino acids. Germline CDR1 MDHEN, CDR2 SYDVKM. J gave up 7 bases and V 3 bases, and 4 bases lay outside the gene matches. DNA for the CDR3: TGTGCCAGCAGTTTGGTCGGACAGGGGAATTCACCCCTCCACTTT. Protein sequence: CASSLVGQGNSPLHF.

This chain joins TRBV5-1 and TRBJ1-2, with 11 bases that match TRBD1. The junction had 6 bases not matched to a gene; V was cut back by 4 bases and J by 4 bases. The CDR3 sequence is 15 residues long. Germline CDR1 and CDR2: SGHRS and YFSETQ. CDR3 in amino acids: CASSPGQGAAYGYTF. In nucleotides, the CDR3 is TGCGCCAGCAGCCCTGGACAGGGGGCCGCCTATGGCTACACCTTC.

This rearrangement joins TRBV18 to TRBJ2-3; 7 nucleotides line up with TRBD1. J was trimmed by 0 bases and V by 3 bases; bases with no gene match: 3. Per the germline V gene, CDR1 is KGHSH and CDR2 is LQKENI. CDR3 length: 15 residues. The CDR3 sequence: CASSPDRSSTDTQYF. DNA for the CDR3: TGTGCCAGCTCACCGGACAGGTCTAGCACAGATACGCAGTATTTT. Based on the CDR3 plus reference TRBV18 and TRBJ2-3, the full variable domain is NAGVMQNPRHLVRRRGQEARLRCSPMKGHSHVYWYRQLPEEGLKFMVYLQKENIIDESGMPKERFSAEFPKEGPSILRIQQVVRGDSAAYFCASSPDRSSTDTQYFGPGTRLTVL.

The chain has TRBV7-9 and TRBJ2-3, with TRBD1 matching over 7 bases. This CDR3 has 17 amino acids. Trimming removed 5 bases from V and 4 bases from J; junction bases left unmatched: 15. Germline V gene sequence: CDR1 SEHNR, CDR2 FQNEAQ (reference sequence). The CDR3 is CASSTRQGLLYPDTQYF. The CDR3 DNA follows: TGTGCCAGCAGCACTCGACAGGGATTGTTGTACCCAGATACGCAGTATTTT.

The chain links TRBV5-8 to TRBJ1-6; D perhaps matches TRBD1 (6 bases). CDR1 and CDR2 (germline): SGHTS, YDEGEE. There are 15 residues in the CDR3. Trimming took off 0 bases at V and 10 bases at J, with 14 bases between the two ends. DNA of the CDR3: TGTGCCAGCAGCTTGGGGGGGCAGGGAAGCTCACCCCTCCACTTT. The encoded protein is CASSLGGQGSSPLHF.

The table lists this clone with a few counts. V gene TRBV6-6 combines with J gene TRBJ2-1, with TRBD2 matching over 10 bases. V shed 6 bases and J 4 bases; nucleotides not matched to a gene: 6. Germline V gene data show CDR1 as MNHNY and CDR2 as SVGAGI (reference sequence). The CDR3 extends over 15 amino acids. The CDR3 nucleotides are TGTGCCAGCAGCCCTAGCGGGGGACGTTACAATGAGCAGTTCTTC. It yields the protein CASSPSGGRYNEQFF.

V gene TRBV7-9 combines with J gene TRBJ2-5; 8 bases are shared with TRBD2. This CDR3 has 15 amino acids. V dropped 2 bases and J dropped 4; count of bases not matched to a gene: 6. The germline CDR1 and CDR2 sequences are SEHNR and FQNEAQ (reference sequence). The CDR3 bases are TGTGCCAGCAGCTTAAACGGGGGGGCTGGAGAGACCCAGTACTTC. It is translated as CASSLNGGAGETQYF.

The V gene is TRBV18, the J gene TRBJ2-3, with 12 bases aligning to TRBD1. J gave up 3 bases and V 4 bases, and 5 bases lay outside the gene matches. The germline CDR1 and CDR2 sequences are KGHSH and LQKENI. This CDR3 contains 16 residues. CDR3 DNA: TGTGCCAGCTCACTCCGGGACAGGGGGCGAACAGATACGCAGTATTTT. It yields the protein CASSLRDRGRTDTQYF.

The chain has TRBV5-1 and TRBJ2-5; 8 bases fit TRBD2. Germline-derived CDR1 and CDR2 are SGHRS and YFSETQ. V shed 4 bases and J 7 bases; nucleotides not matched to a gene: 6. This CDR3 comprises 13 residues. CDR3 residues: CASSPGGDRTQYF. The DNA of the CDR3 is TGCGCCAGCAGCCCGGGGGGGGACCGGACCCAGTACTTC.